The clone carrying this T cell receptor beta chain occurred many times. Its target is not known. In patients aged 18 to 65, hyperthyroidism was newly diagnosed, with duration under 2 months. The TCR beta CDR3 regions underwent amplification using RNA transcripts as the source. First-round RT-PCR targeting the TCR CDR3 was performed with the HTBI primer set. A single record per CDR3 protein comes from TCRdb applying MiXCR to the multiplex PCR reads. The top ten clones hold 18% of a sample with approximately 530,000 distinct CDR3 sequences, over 15% of them seen once. This record comes from a study of T cells in Graves' hyperthyroidism and ophthalmopathy. Whole-study context: Peripheral blood sampling occurred at initial diagnosis, before any treatment. Study-wide points: A median about 6 months before onset, the model predicted ophthalmopathy. Blood also contained most expanded thyroid clonotypes above 0.001.

Germline V lookup: CDR1 DFQATT, CDR2 SNEGSKA (reference sequence). The CDR3 has 16 residues. V lost 1 base and J lost 4; bases outside the gene matches: 10. The specimen sequenced was blood. The chain is built from TRBV20-1 and TRBJ2-1; 7 bases are a match to TRBD2. This sequence originates from a woman younger than 35 with Graves' hyperthyroidism. CDR3 sequence (DNA): TGCAGTGCTAGAGTGGGTGCGGGAGCCGGGTACAATGAGCAGTTCTTC. This translates into CSARVGAGAGYNEQFF.